This T cell receptor beta chain was captured in a study of blood T cell repertoires in COVID-19. Study at large: T cells, B-cell-depleted T cells, or PBMCs provided the cDNA or gDNA that served as material.

Germline V lookup: CDR1 LGHDT, CDR2 YNNKEL (reference sequence). This CDR3 comprises 14 residues. Trimming took 3 bases from V and 2 from J; bases not matched to a gene: 4. Data came from immunoSEQ multiplex PCR; TCRdb stores just in-frame clones and leaves some out. The profile shows under 300,000 clones, 70% to 85% of them singletons. The sequence was collected from a woman of 80 years or more with active or convalescent COVID-19. The specimen was peripheral blood. The V call is TRBV3-1 (or the pseudogene TRBV3-2), the J call TRBJ2-7; 7 bases agree with TRBD1. CDR3 sequence: CASSQATGTYEQYF. The DNA of the CDR3 is TGTGCCAGCAGCCAGGCGACAGGGACCTACGAGCAGTACTTC.